These 8 T cell receptor beta chains were sequenced from one sample in a study of T cell changes during pregnancy in multiple sclerosis. TCRdb's table, derived via immunoSEQ multiplex PCR, lists solely in-frame clones and lacks some. The sample consists of approximately 74,000 clones, roughly nine tenths of them appearing once. The specimen comprised peripheral blood, sampled before pregnancy. These receptors came from a female donor with multiple sclerosis, enrolled in a pregnancy study.

V gene TRBV7-2 combines with J gene TRBJ1-5; possible D gene TRBD1, 6 bases. CDR1 and CDR2 (germline): SGHTA, FQGNSA. The CDR3 consists of 14 residues. Trimming stripped 2 bases from V and 5 bases from J, with 10 bases between. The CDR3 DNA reads TGTGCCAGCAGCTTAAGGGGGAGAGATCAGCCCCAGCATTTT. Translating it yields CASSLRGRDQPQHF.

The chain carries TRBV30 and TRBJ2-5, with a possible D match to TRBD1 (7 bases). CDR3 length: 12 residues. Germline lookup yields CDR1 GTSNPN and CDR2 SVGIG (reference sequence). Trimming left V 4 bases short and J 5 bases short, with 11 bases between. CDR3 coding DNA: TGTGCCTGGACAGGGGGGACCGAGACCCAGTACTTC. This codes for CAWTGGTETQYF.

The rearrangement links TRBV5-1 to TRBJ1-5, with D possibly being TRBD1 (5 bases). In germline, CDR1 is SGHRS, CDR2 YFSETQ. V gave up 0 bases and J gave up 0 bases, with 16 bases separating them. CDR3 length: 18 amino acids. The CDR3 here is CASSLGLAGIDSNQPQHF. In DNA form, the CDR3 reads TGCGCCAGCAGCTTGGGCTTAGCAGGGATAGATAGCAATCAGCCCCAGCATTTT.

The chain is built from TRBV5-5 and TRBJ2-7, with D possibly matching TRBD1 (5 bases). The CDR3 consists of 12 residues. CDR1 and CDR2 from the germline V gene are SGHKS and YYEKEE (reference sequence). Trimming left V 4 bases short and J 3 bases short, with 8 bases between. CDR3 loop: CASSTGYYEQYF. As DNA, the CDR3 is TGTGCCAGCAGCACAGGATACTACGAGCAGTACTTC. The complete variable domain, with remaining parts taken from reference TRBV5-5 and TRBJ2-7, reads DAGVTQSPTHLIKTRGQQVTLRCSPISGHKSVSWYQQVLGQGPQFIFQYYEKEERGRGNFPDRFSARQFPNYSSELNVNALLLGDSALYLCASSTGYYEQYFGPGTRLTVT.

The chain is built from TRBV6-6 and TRBJ2-1; no reliable D call. V was shortened by 3 bases and J by 8 bases, with 17 bases between the two germline ends. There are 15 residues in the CDR3. Germline V gene lookup returns CDR1 MNHNY and CDR2 SVGAGI (reference sequence). The CDR3, as DNA: TGTGCCAGCAGTTATTGGGCCCCGCCTTCGGATGAGCAGTTCTTC. This translates into CASSYWAPPSDEQFF.

This clone has just one count. This chain joins TRBV7-9 and TRBJ2-7; 7 positions agree with TRBD2. The length of the CDR3 is 14 residues. CDR1 and CDR2 (germline): SEHNR, FQNEAQ (reference sequence). V shed 10 bases and J 3 bases; nucleotides not matched to a gene: 12. The CDR3 DNA reads as TGTGCCACCGACAGACTAGCTGATGGCTACGAGCAGTACTTC. It is translated as CATDRLADGYEQYF.

The chain recombines TRBV5-5 with TRBJ1-2; TRBD1 might be the D (5 bases). The CDR3 runs to 14 residues. V was trimmed by 0 bases and J by 4 bases, leaving 10 bases between them. The germline gives CDR1 SGHKS, CDR2 YYEKEE (reference sequence). In DNA form, the CDR3 reads TGTGCCAGCAGCTTGGCCGGCGGGGCCTATGGCTACACCTTC. Amino acids: CASSLAGGAYGYTF.

The chain links TRBV7-6 to TRBJ1-1; 11 positions match TRBD1. Germline values: CDR1 SGHVS, CDR2 FNYEAQ. V gave up 4 bases and J gave up 5 bases; unmatched junction bases: 6. The CDR3 is made up of 15 amino acids. In DNA form, the CDR3 reads TGTGCCAGCAGCTCACCGGGACAGGGGGATACTGAAGCTTTCTTT. It yields the protein CASSSPGQGDTEAFF.